This is a list of T cell receptor beta chains from one sample in a study of PD-1 blockade in mismatch repair-deficient tumors. Only in-frame clones appear in the TCRdb table, and some are missing; sequencing was by immunoSEQ multiplex PCR. The sample lists under 150,000 clones, 88% occurring once. The material was peripheral blood, obtained about 17 months after starting pembrolizumab. The receptors were sampled from an adult with mismatch repair-deficient cancer. Both conserved end residues are part of each CDR3. The D gene is left open where the match is weak. Clone size appears in some rows only: once, few, many, or a class for an expanded clone.

NA	few	TRBV11-1	TRBJ2-3	CASSDGQSTDTQYF	TGTGCCAGCAGCGACGGACAGAGTACAGATACGCAGTATTTT
TRBD2	once	TRBV7-9	TRBJ2-7	CASAGTSIYEQYF	TGTGCCAGCGCCGGGACTAGCATCTACGAGCAGTACTTC
NA	NA	TRBV5-1	TRBJ2-3	CASSRPGLSGADTQYF	TGCGCCAGCAGCCGACCGGGACTCAGTGGGGCAGATACGCAGTATTTT
NA	few	TRBV27	TRBJ2-7	CASSFRAMGEQYF	TGTGCCAGCAGTTTCAGGGCCATGGGGGAGCAGTACTTC
TRBD1	few	TRBV29-1	TRBJ1-1	CSARTGFEGAFF	TGCAGCGCCCGGACAGGGTTTGAGGGAGCTTTCTTT
TRBD2	NA	TRBV27	TRBJ2-7	CASSPVGGDYEQYF	TGTGCCAGCAGCCCCGTGGGAGGGGACTACGAGCAGTACTTC
NA	NA	TRBV4-2	TRBJ2-1	CASSQGYEQFF	TGTGCCAGCAGCCAAGGGTATGAGCAGTTCTTC
TRBD2	NA	TRBV10-3	TRBJ2-6	CATALAGEFGANVLTF	TGTGCCACCGCACTAGCGGGAGAATTTGGGGCCAACGTCCTGACTTTC
TRBD2	NA	TRBV30	TRBJ2-3	CAWNGLAADTQYF	TGTGCCTGGAACGGACTAGCGGCGGATACGCAGTATTTT
TRBD1	NA	TRBV5-4	TRBJ2-7	CASSGGTGPTYEQYF	TGTGCCAGCAGCGGCGGGACAGGGCCTACCTACGAGCAGTACTTC
NA	few	TRBV5-6	TRBJ2-7	CASSWGRYEQYF	TGTGCCAGCAGCTGGGGGCGATACGAGCAGTACTTC
TRBD1	NA	TRBV28	TRBJ2-3	CASITPNRGSTDTQYF	TGTGCCAGCATAACCCCGAACAGGGGCAGCACAGATACGCAGTATTTT
NA	NA	TRBV28	TRBJ1-2	CASSRGDNYGYTF	TGTGCCAGCAGTAGGGGGGATAACTATGGCTACACCTTC
TRBD1	once	TRBV5-5	TRBJ2-1	CASSQGVSSYNEQFF	TGTGCCAGCAGCCAGGGGGTTAGCTCCTACAATGAGCAGTTCTTC
NA	few	TRBV4-1	TRBJ2-2	CASSLSSGELFF	TGCGCCAGCAGCCTTAGCAGTGGGGAGCTGTTTTTT
NA	NA	TRBV11-2	TRBJ2-1	CASSELTSSYNEQFF	TGTGCCAGCAGCGAACTTACCTCATCCTACAATGAGCAGTTCTTC
NA	NA	TRBV15	TRBJ2-3	CATSRHRELITDTQYF	TGTGCCACCAGCAGACACAGGGAGTTGATTACAGATACGCAGTATTTT
NA	NA	TRBV28	TRBJ2-5	CASSLGRAKETQYF	TGTGCCAGCAGCTTGGGACGGGCAAAAGAGACCCAGTACTTC
NA	NA	TRBV7-9	TRBJ1-1	CASSPPGAEAFF	TGTGCCAGCAGCCCCCCCGGGGCGGAGGCTTTCTTT
NA	NA	TRBV4-1	TRBJ1-5	CASSHDYRVHQPQHF	TGCGCCAGCAGCCATGATTACAGGGTACATCAGCCCCAGCATTTT
TRBD1	NA	TRBV29-1	TRBJ2-1	CSFRPGQGGNEQFF	TGCAGCTTCCGGCCAGGACAGGGAGGCAATGAGCAGTTCTTC
TRBD2	once	TRBV4-2	TRBJ2-1	CASSRGGREGRDNEQFF	TGTGCCAGCAGCCGAGGCGGGCGGGAGGGCCGAGACAATGAGCAGTTCTTC
TRBD2	NA	TRBV7-9	TRBJ2-2	CASSYSGRARELFF	TGTGCCAGCAGTTATAGCGGGAGGGCCCGGGAGCTGTTTTTT
NA	NA	TRBV5-6	TRBJ2-3	CASSFRAGGDTQYF	TGTGCCAGCAGCTTCCGGGCCGGCGGAGATACGCAGTATTTT
NA	NA	TRBV28	TRBJ2-1	CASSFVSYNEQFF	TGTGCCAGCAGTTTCGTATCCTACAATGAGCAGTTCTTC
TRBD1	NA	TRBV29-1	TRBJ1-5	CSVAGPGGDQPQHF	TGCAGCGTTGCTGGGCCAGGGGGTGATCAGCCCCAGCATTTT
NA	NA	TRBV4-3	TRBJ2-3	CASSQDQGGAADTQYF	TGCGCCAGCAGCCAAGATCAGGGGGGGGCTGCAGATACGCAGTATTTT
NA	NA	TRBV11-2	TRBJ2-5	CASPNRRPYQETQYF	TGTGCCAGCCCAAACCGCAGACCCTACCAAGAGACCCAGTACTTC
NA	NA	TRBV7-8	TRBJ1-5	CASSLAMVNQPQHF	TGTGCCAGCAGCTTAGCGATGGTCAATCAGCCCCAGCATTTT
NA	NA	TRBV5-1	TRBJ2-1	CASSFGSGAWEQFF	TGCGCCAGCAGCTTCGGGTCCGGGGCATGGGAGCAGTTCTTC
TRBD2	NA	TRBV2	TRBJ2-3	CASSEAHHALAGTDTQYF	TGTGCCAGCAGTGAAGCACACCACGCTCTAGCGGGCACAGATACGCAGTATTTT
NA	once	TRBV6-5	TRBJ2-5	CASSLRGETQYF	TGTGCCAGCAGTTTGAGAGGAGAGACCCAGTACTTC
NA	few	TRBV2	TRBJ2-2	CASSDWESGELFF	TGTGCCAGCAGTGATTGGGAATCCGGGGAGCTGTTTTTT
NA	few	TRBV16	TRBJ2-3	CASSQNQDTQYF	TGTGCCAGCAGCCAAAATCAGGATACGCAGTATTTT
TRBD1	NA	TRBV19	TRBJ2-7	CASSMGSGGEYEQYF	TGTGCCAGTAGTATGGGCTCAGGGGGCGAGTACGAGCAGTACTTC
NA	NA	TRBV11-2	TRBJ1-1	CASSFPNTEAFF	TGTGCCAGCAGCTTCCCGAACACTGAAGCTTTCTTT
NA	NA	TRBV13	TRBJ2-1	CASSLEGHRNEQFF	TGTGCCAGCAGCTTAGAGGGGCATCGCAATGAGCAGTTCTTC
NA	NA	TRBV7-6	TRBJ2-2	CASSFGAGELFF	TGTGCCAGCAGCTTTGGTGCCGGGGAGCTGTTTTTT